Listed below are T cell receptor beta chains from one sample, sequenced in a study of blood T cell repertoires in COVID-19. The repertoire was sequenced with immunoSEQ multiplex PCR; TCRdb's copy has only in-frame clones and lacks some. The profile shows around 260,000 clones, around 84% of them singletons. Sequenced input: PBMCs or T cells enriched from blood (not recorded which). These receptors came from a man aged 25-45 years with acute COVID-19. Both conserved end residues are part of each CDR3. Each record gives: V gene, J gene, clone size, D gene, CDR3 DNA, CDR3 protein. The D gene is left open where the match is weak. A row's size may be missing; if present it is once, few, many or a size class.

TRBV5-6	TRBJ2-3	NA	NA	TGTGCCAGCAGCTTGAGCGGGTTGAGCACAGATACGCAGTATTTT	CASSLSGLSTDTQYF
TRBV5-1	TRBJ2-1	NA	TRBD2	TGTGCCAGCAGCCGGGACGGGACTAGCGGGGACGGTGAGCAGTTCTTC	CASSRDGTSGDGEQFF
TRBV3-1/TRBV3-2	TRBJ2-4	NA	NA	TGTGCCAGCAGCCCCAGGGGAGCCAAAAACATTCAGTACTTC	CASSPRGAKNIQYF
TRBV6-1	TRBJ1-5	NA	NA	TGTGCCAGCAGTGAGCGGGGTTTGGATCAGCCCCAGCATTTT	CASSERGLDQPQHF
TRBV27	TRBJ2-1	NA	NA	TGTGCCAGCAGTTCGGGTCCTCTCACCTACAATGAGCAGTTCTTC	CASSSGPLTYNEQFF
TRBV7-8	TRBJ2-3	NA	TRBD2	TGTGCCAGCAGCTTAGTTTTACTAGCGGAAAGGGGCACAGATACGCAGTATTTT	CASSLVLLAERGTDTQYF
TRBV7-9	TRBJ2-3	NA	NA	TGTGCCAGCAGCCAACCCCCAGGGGCGAACACAGATACGCAGTATTTT	CASSQPPGANTDTQYF
TRBV19	TRBJ1-2	NA	NA	TGTGCCAGTAGTATTGCAGGGGCCTATGGCTACACCTTC	CASSIAGAYGYTF
TRBV6-5	TRBJ2-1	once	TRBD1	TGTGCCAGCAGTTACTCGGGGACAGGGATATACAATGAGCAGTTCTTC	CASSYSGTGIYNEQFF
TRBV28	TRBJ2-2	NA	NA	TGTGCCAGCAGTTTGAGGACCGGGGAGCTGTTTTTT	CASSLRTGELFF